The entry that follows covers one T cell receptor (beta chain) sequence. Its antigen is not known. This specimen belongs to a study of identical twins. Findings of the study overall: Compared with models, monozygotic twins showed more out-of-frame TCR alpha sharing. Analyses of zero insertions could be partly confounded by invariant MAIT and iNKT cells. Beta out-of-frame sequences displayed a weaker excess of sharing between twins. A cross-sectional statistical analysis, not follow-up of the same donors, supported the conclusions.

This CDR3 is 13 amino acids long. Germline CDR1 MGHRA, CDR2 YSYEKL. Trimming took 3 bases from V and 6 from J, leaving 8 bases between them. TCRdb ran MiXCR on the 5' RACE reads and lists one entry per CDR3 protein. The sample records 1,800,000 or so distinct CDR3 sequences, roughly a third being singletons. The sample consisted of cord blood. This TCR derives from a newborn girl in good health. The V call is TRBV4-1, the J call TRBJ2-2; D perhaps matches TRBD1 (6 bases). The DNA of the CDR3 is TGCGCCAGCAGCCATCCAGGGGCCGGGGAGCTGTTTTTT. Its protein is CASSHPGAGELFF.